Listed below are T cell receptor beta chains from one sample, sequenced in a study of OX40 agonist ivuxolimab in advanced cancers. Assay: immunoSEQ multiplex PCR; the TCRdb copy retains only in-frame clones and omits some. The sample has tens of thousands of clones; roughly nine tenths are singletons. Sequences were derived from CD4+ or CD8+ T cells sorted from blood, sampled in a trial of the OX40 agonist ivuxolimab. All receptors derive from an adult with an advanced solid tumor such as melanoma, head and neck, liver or kidney cancer. CDR3s leave out the opening cysteine and the closing phenylalanine or tryptophan. Each record gives: J gene, V gene, CDR3 protein.

j_call: TRBJ2-7; v_call: TRBV7-6; cdr3_aa: ASSLGGPGGEQY
j_call: TRBJ2-7; v_call: TRBV29-1; cdr3_aa: SVGAGSRYEQY
j_call: TRBJ2-1; v_call: TRBV5-4; cdr3_aa: ASSLGASGSGYNEQF
j_call: TRBJ2-7; v_call: TRBV4-2; cdr3_aa: ASSQDEGTGSYEQY
j_call: TRBJ1-2; v_call: TRBV6-5; cdr3_aa: ASSPDSNYGYT
j_call: TRBJ1-2; v_call: TRBV30; cdr3_aa: AWSVPGQGADYGYT
j_call: TRBJ2-2; v_call: TRBV10-1; cdr3_aa: ASSEREAGELF
j_call: TRBJ1-2; v_call: TRBV10-3; cdr3_aa: ATLQRDDYGYT
j_call: TRBJ2-7; v_call: TRBV5-1; cdr3_aa: ASSFGGGSYEQY
j_call: TRBJ2-3; v_call: TRBV9; cdr3_aa: ASSVGLAATDTQY
j_call: TRBJ2-1; v_call: TRBV4-2; cdr3_aa: ASSQVLWREADSYNEQF
j_call: TRBJ2-2; v_call: TRBV19; cdr3_aa: ASSIYVTNTGELF
j_call: TRBJ2-1; v_call: TRBV6-1; cdr3_aa: ASMILAGGDNEQF
j_call: TRBJ2-5; v_call: TRBV5-1; cdr3_aa: ASSLTAGASVTQY
j_call: TRBJ1-2; v_call: TRBV10-2; cdr3_aa: ASSEEVAFYGYT
j_call: TRBJ2-1; v_call: TRBV27; cdr3_aa: ASLPGGSYNEQF
j_call: TRBJ2-2; v_call: TRBV28; cdr3_aa: ATDDRANTGELF
j_call: TRBJ2-7; v_call: TRBV4-1; cdr3_aa: ASSQLAESSYEQY